This T cell receptor beta chain was retrieved from a study of T cells after yellow fever vaccination. In its sample, this clonotype was seen many times. Its antigen is unidentified. Study-wide points: Overall, a small share of clonotypes was seen in both CD4 and CD8 compartments. Any FACS-sorted repertoire could hold abundant clonotypes that contaminate it from the bulk population. The study found a weaker secondary response that peaked faster, day 5 versus 15.

The CDR3 contains 14 residues. Trimming shortened V by 4 bases and J by 4 bases, and 16 bases separated the two germline ends. The germline CDR1 and CDR2 sequences are SQVTM and ANQGSEA. The TCR cDNA carried a universal primer site and UMIs from 5'RACE template switching. TCRdb ran MiXCR on the 5' RACE reads and lists one entry per CDR3 protein. Here the sample spans over 110,000 distinct CDR3 sequences, 7.7% being singletons. The sample consisted of CD4+ T cells sorted from PBMCs, taken 5 days after the yellow fever booster vaccination. The origin of this receptor is a man between 25 and 39 years old who received the YFV17D yellow fever vaccine. V usage is TRBV29-1 and J usage is TRBJ2-5, with D maybe TRBD2 (6 bases). The CDR3 region is CSVALGAGGETQYF. Here the CDR3 DNA reads TGCAGCGTTGCCCTAGGTGCCGGGGGAGAGACCCAGTACTTC. Full variable domain (outside the CDR3, taken from reference TRBV29-1 and TRBJ2-5): SAVISQKPSRDICQRGTSLTIQCQVDSQVTMMFWYRQQPGQSLTLIATANQGSEATYESGFVIDKFPISRPNLTFSTLTVSNMSPEDSSIYLCSVALGAGGETQYFGPGTRLLVL.